This passage covers 28 T cell receptor beta chains from one sample sequenced in a study of Graves' ophthalmopathy and Graves' hyperthyroidism. RNA transcripts were the template, and TCR beta CDR3 regions were amplified from them. An initial RT-PCR round employing HTBI primers preceded a second-round multiplex PCR. TCRdb called the multiplex PCR reads again in MiXCR, with one record for every CDR3 protein. This table holds around 340,000 distinct CDR3 sequences, roughly 15% found once. Sequenced material: peripheral blood. The receptors shown here come from an adult man with Graves' ophthalmopathy.

This clonotype was seen ten or more times. V gene TRBV6-1 combines with J gene TRBJ2-7, with 8 bases lining up with TRBD1. Germline lookup yields CDR1 MNHNS and CDR2 SASEGT. After removal of 6 bases from V and 2 bases from J, the junction contained 9 bases not matched to a gene. There are 15 residues in the CDR3. In nucleotides, the CDR3 is TGTGCCAGCAGACAAGCAGGGGGCCCAACCTACGAGCAGTACTTC. Amino acid sequence: CASRQAGGPTYEQYF.

The CDR3 loop is CASSSTYTPAAGWYEQYF. CDR3 DNA: TGTGCCAGCAGTTCCACCTACACGCCCGCGGCGGGGTGGTACGAGCAGTACTTC. The chain links TRBV27 to TRBJ2-7; D is possibly TRBD2 (6 bases). Germline values: CDR1 MNHEY, CDR2 SMNVEV (reference sequence). CDR3 length: 18 amino acids. Trimming took 4 bases from V and 4 from J, leaving 26 bases between them.

This clonotype was counted many times. The CDR3 spells CASSIIQGPTEAFF. CDR3 coding DNA: TGTGCCAGCAGTATTATACAGGGGCCCACTGAAGCTTTCTTT. J is TRBJ1-1 and V is TRBV12-3 or TRBV12-4, with 7 bases that match TRBD1. The CDR3 is 14 residues long. V trimming: 5 bases; J trimming: 4 bases; junction bases outside the gene matches: 7.

At least ten counts were recorded for this clonotype. The CDR3 nucleotides are TGTGCCAGCAGCTACCTTAGGGGAGGGGGTGCTGAAGCTTTCTTT. This sequence encodes CASSYLRGGGAEAFF. This chain connects TRBV3-1 to TRBJ1-1; tentative D call: TRBD1 (6 bases). This CDR3 has 15 residues. Germline lookup yields CDR1 LGHDT and CDR2 YNNKEL (reference sequence). V lost 5 bases to trimming and J lost 6 bases, with 19 bases between them.

This clonotype appeared many times. The CDR3: CASSIREMQPQHF. For the CDR3, the DNA is TGTGCCAGCAGTATCCGGGAGATGCAGCCCCAGCATTTT. J is TRBJ1-5 and V is TRBV12-3 or TRBV12-4; D unresolved. V was clipped by 5 bases and J by 7 bases, with 12 bases between them. This CDR3 region has 13 residues.

The chain carries TRBV30 and TRBJ2-7; the D gene is possibly TRBD2 (6 bases). The CDR3 loop spans 12 amino acids. V was cut by 5 bases and J by 3 bases, with 11 bases left in between. Germline CDR1 and CDR2: GTSNPN and SVGIG (reference sequence). The CDR3 DNA sequence: TGTGCCTGGGCTTCGGGGGACTACGAGCAGTACTTC. Its protein is CAWASGDYEQYF. Full variable domain (rest looked up from reference TRBV30 and TRBJ2-7): SQTIHQWPATLVQPVGSPLSLECTVEGTSNPNLYWYRQAAGRGLQLLFYSVGIGQISSEVPQNLSASRPQDRQFILSSKKLLLSDSGFYLCAWASGDYEQYFGPGTRLTVT.

This clonotype was counted at least ten times. This sequence joins TRBV28 and TRBJ1-2; 7 bases agree with TRBD1. J was trimmed by 4 bases and V by 10 bases; bases with no gene match: 9. The CDR3 totals 13 residues. The germline V gene encodes CDR1 MDHEN and CDR2 SYDVKM. CDR3 coding DNA: TGTGCCACCAAACGAGGGGGCCCCTATGGCTACACCTTC. Protein: CATKRGGPYGYTF.

This clonotype has at least ten counts. The rearrangement links TRBV29-1 to TRBJ1-2; 8 positions agree with TRBD1. The CDR3 loop spans 14 amino acids. Looked up from germline, CDR1 is SQVTM and CDR2 is ANQGSEA. The V gene end was trimmed by 3 bases and the J gene end by 4 bases; junction bases not matched to a gene: 7. The CDR3 nucleotides are TGCAGCGTTGAGTTCCAGGGGGCGGGCTATGGCTACACCTTC. Translation gives CSVEFQGAGYGYTF.

This clonotype was observed many times. The chain uses TRBV7-2 and TRBJ2-5, with D possibly being TRBD1 (6 bases). This CDR3 is built from 14 residues. Trimming removed 5 bases from V and 4 bases from J, with 14 bases in between. Germline CDR1 and CDR2: SGHTA and FQGNSA. CDR3 DNA: TGTGCCAGCAGCCCCCGCAGGGGTTCAGAGACCCAGTACTTC. Amino acids: CASSPRRGSETQYF. The full variable domain, with the rest looked up from reference TRBV7-2 and TRBJ2-5, is GAGVSQSPSNKVTEKGKDVELRCDPISGHTALYWYRQSLGQGLEFLIYFQGNSAPDKSGLPSDRFSAERTGGSVSTLTIQRTQQEDSAVYLCASSPRRGSETQYFGPGTRLLVL.

This clonotype was found many times. At one end, the junction sequence differs from germline, possibly due to a read error. The chain is built from TRBV7-7 and TRBJ2-7, with 9 positions matching TRBD1. The CDR3 contains 12 residues. Germline CDR1 is SSHAT and CDR2 is FNYEAQ (reference sequence). This CDR3 is CASSPGQGEQYF. In DNA form, the CDR3 reads TGTGCTAGCAGCCCGGGACAGGGCGAGCAGTACTTC.

This chain connects TRBV6-1 to TRBJ2-5, with unresolved D. From germline, CDR1 is MNHNS and CDR2 SASEGT. Trimming removed 8 bases at V and 4 bases at J, with 8 bases between. The CDR3 is made up of 11 amino acids. DNA of the CDR3: TGTGCCAGCGGGCAGTCAGAGACCCAGTACTTC. It is translated as CASGQSETQYF.

This clonotype was recorded at least ten times. The gene calls are TRBV19 and TRBJ1-2; TRBD1 is a possible D gene (5 bases). Germline V CDR1 and CDR2: LNHDA, SQIVND (reference sequence). V was pared by 5 bases and J by 1 base, with 14 bases between. This CDR3 is built from 15 residues. CDR3 loop: CASSRGAEFNYGYTF. The CDR3 nucleotides read TGTGCCAGTAGTCGCGGGGCAGAGTTTAACTATGGCTACACCTTC.

In this sample, this clonotype turned up many times. The chain joins TRBV18 to TRBJ1-2; 7 bases map to TRBD1. V lost 3 bases to trimming and J lost 4 bases; unmatched junction nucleotides: 5. Germline assignment: CDR1 KGHSH and CDR2 LQKENI. This CDR3 contains 14 residues. The CDR3 region is CASSPLTGTYGYTF. CDR3 DNA sequence: TGTGCCAGCTCACCCCTGACAGGGACCTATGGCTACACCTTC.

This sequence joins TRBV6-1 and TRBJ2-5; 7 bases are a match to TRBD1. The V segment lost 5 bases and the J segment 5 bases; nucleotides outside the gene matches: 8. The germline gives CDR1 MNHNS, CDR2 SASEGT. The CDR3 has 14 amino acids. CDR3 in DNA: TGTGCCAGCAGTCCCGTTCCGGGACAGGAGACCCAGTACTTC. Protein: CASSPVPGQETQYF.

V and J are TRBV7-2 and TRBJ2-5; 7 nucleotides align to TRBD1. CDR1 SGHTA and CDR2 FQGNSA come from the germline V gene. The CDR3 runs 15 residues. V lost 5 bases and J lost 6; bases outside the gene matches: 12. As DNA, the CDR3 is TGTGCCAGCAGCCCCCAGGGGACAGCCTTCCAGACCCAGTACTTC. Amino acids: CASSPQGTAFQTQYF.

This clonotype was observed at least ten times. This sequence joins TRBV27 and TRBJ2-7; no clear D. The CDR3 is made up of 15 amino acids. V was shortened by 0 bases and J by 3 bases, with 12 bases between the two germline ends. CDR1 MNHEY and CDR2 SMNVEV come from the germline V gene (reference sequence). CDR3 nucleotides: TGTGCCAGCAGTTTATCGAAGGCAGAGATCTACGAGCAGTACTTC. Encoded protein: CASSLSKAEIYEQYF.

To note about this clonotype: Compared with germline, one end of the junction differs, possibly owing to a read error. In nucleotides, the CDR3 is TGCGCCAGTAGTATCGAGGGGAAGTGGAACCATGGCTACACCTTC. The encoded protein is CASSIEGKWNHGYTF. This sequence joins TRBV19 and TRBJ1-2; TRBD1 is a possible D gene (5 bases). This CDR3 has 15 amino acids. Germline CDR1 LNHDA, CDR2 SQIVND (reference sequence).

At least ten counts were recorded for this clonotype. The chain recombines TRBV29-1 with TRBJ2-2; 7 bases agree with TRBD1. The germline V gene encodes CDR1 SQVTM and CDR2 ANQGSEA. The CDR3 has 13 residues. The J segment lost 0 bases and the V segment lost 7 bases, leaving 2 bases of the junction unmatched. CDR3 sequence: CSAGQTNTGELFF. CDR3 DNA sequence: TGCAGCGCGGGACAGACGAACACCGGGGAGCTGTTTTTT.

The sample holds many counts of this clonotype. The rearrangement joins TRBV27 to TRBJ2-7; D may match TRBD1 or TRBD2 (5 bases each). The CDR3 is 15 amino acids. Germline CDR1 is MNHEY and CDR2 is SMNVEV (reference sequence). V was pared by 6 bases and J by 4 bases, with 19 bases between. CDR3 region: CASSLHRDPGYEQYF. The CDR3, as DNA: TGTGCCAGCAGCCTCCACCGGGACCCCGGATACGAGCAGTACTTC.

The chain links TRBV3-1 to TRBJ2-2; TRBD2 matches at 8 bases. This CDR3 has 18 residues. The ends lost 2 bases at V and 5 bases at J; junction bases unmatched: 13. In germline, CDR1 is LGHDT, CDR2 YNNKEL (reference sequence). In nucleotides, the CDR3 is TGTGCCAGCAGCCAACTGACTAGCGCTCTATCGTGGACCGGGGAGCTGTTTTTT. The encoded protein is CASSQLTSALSWTGELFF.

This clonotype was seen many times. The genes are TRBV28 and TRBJ1-5, with D tentatively TRBD1 (6 bases). The CDR3 totals 13 residues. The ends were cut back, 7 bases at V and 7 bases at J, with 14 bases in the middle. CDR1 and CDR2 (germline): MDHEN, SYDVKM. CDR3 in DNA: TGTGCCAGCAAATCCCTCACAGGGCAGCCCCAGCATTTT. Its protein product is CASKSLTGQPQHF.

This clonotype has a handful of counts. V gene TRBV6-1 combines with J gene TRBJ1-5, with TRBD1 identical over 8 bases. With V trimmed by 7 bases and J by 6 bases, 5 bases remained unmatched. This CDR3 comprises 13 residues. Germline-derived CDR1 and CDR2 are MNHNS and SASEGT. CDR3 DNA sequence: TGTGCCAGCAATAAAGACAGGGGTCAGCCCCAGCATTTT. Its translation is CASNKDRGQPQHF.

This clonotype was counted ten times or more. The V call is TRBV10-2, the J call TRBJ1-2; D is unresolved. V was trimmed by 7 bases and J by 8 bases, leaving 17 bases between them. The CDR3 is 13 residues long. Germline CDR1 reads WSHSY; CDR2 reads SAAADI. The CDR3 DNA reads TGCGCCAGCAAGCCCGGCCAGCTGGAGGGCTACACCTTC. This translates into CASKPGQLEGYTF.

This clonotype was detected many times. This chain uses TRBV6-1 with TRBJ1-5; perhaps TRBD1 as D (6 bases). Germline V gene data show CDR1 as MNHNS and CDR2 as SASEGT. The CDR3 spans 15 residues. Deletions cut 6 bases from V and 4 bases from J, with 16 bases between. The DNA for the CDR3 is TGTGCCAGCAGGGCGGGACACAGTAGGAATCAGCCCCAGCATTTT. Residues: CASRAGHSRNQPQHF.

Many counts were recorded for this clonotype. The J gene is TRBJ2-7, the V gene TRBV7-8; a weak D match, TRBD1 (5 bases). The CDR3 runs to 15 residues. Deletions cut 1 base from V and 0 bases from J, with 10 bases between. CDR1 is SGHVS and CDR2 is FQNEAQ in the germline V gene. CDR3 loop: CASSLVSGNSYEQYF. Written as DNA, the CDR3 is TGTGCCAGCAGCTTAGTATCAGGGAACTCCTACGAGCAGTACTTC. Combining the CDR3 with reference TRBV7-8 and TRBJ2-7 gives the whole variable domain GAGVSQSPRYKVAKRGQDVALRCDPISGHVSLFWYQQALGQGPEFLTYFQNEAQLDKSGLPSDRFFAERPEGSVSTLKIQRTQQEDSAVYLCASSLVSGNSYEQYFGPGTRLTVT.

This clonotype has ten or more counts. The chain combines TRBV20-1 with TRBJ2-7; D is perhaps TRBD1 (5 bases). Deletions cut 2 bases from V and 4 bases from J, with 9 bases between. Germline V lookup: CDR1 DFQATT, CDR2 SNEGSKA (reference sequence). This CDR3 comprises 12 residues. The chain's CDR3 is CSARRQFYEQYF. CDR3 in DNA: TGCAGTGCTAGACGACAGTTTTACGAGCAGTACTTC.

This clonotype was counted ten times or more. The J gene is TRBJ2-7, the V gene TRBV6-2 or TRBV6-3; 9 bases are a match to TRBD1. Germline V lookup: CDR1 MNHEY, CDR2 SVGEGT. The CDR3 is 15 residues long. With 6 bases clipped from V and 4 bases from J, the junction kept 10 bases outside the gene matches. CDR3 in DNA: TGTGCCAGCAGGAGGAGCAGGACAGGGGTTTACGAGCAGTACTTC. This codes for CASRRSRTGVYEQYF.

This clonotype showed up many times. The V and J genes are TRBV4-2 and TRBJ2-2; D might be TRBD1 (5 bases). The CDR3 totals 14 residues. Between the trimmed V and J ends, which lost 5 bases and 4 bases, there was a span of 11 bases. In germline, CDR1 is LGHNA, CDR2 YNFKEQ. The CDR3 loop reads CASSADSSTGELFF. CDR3 sequence (DNA): TGTGCCAGCAGCGCCGACAGCTCCACCGGGGAGCTGTTTTTT.